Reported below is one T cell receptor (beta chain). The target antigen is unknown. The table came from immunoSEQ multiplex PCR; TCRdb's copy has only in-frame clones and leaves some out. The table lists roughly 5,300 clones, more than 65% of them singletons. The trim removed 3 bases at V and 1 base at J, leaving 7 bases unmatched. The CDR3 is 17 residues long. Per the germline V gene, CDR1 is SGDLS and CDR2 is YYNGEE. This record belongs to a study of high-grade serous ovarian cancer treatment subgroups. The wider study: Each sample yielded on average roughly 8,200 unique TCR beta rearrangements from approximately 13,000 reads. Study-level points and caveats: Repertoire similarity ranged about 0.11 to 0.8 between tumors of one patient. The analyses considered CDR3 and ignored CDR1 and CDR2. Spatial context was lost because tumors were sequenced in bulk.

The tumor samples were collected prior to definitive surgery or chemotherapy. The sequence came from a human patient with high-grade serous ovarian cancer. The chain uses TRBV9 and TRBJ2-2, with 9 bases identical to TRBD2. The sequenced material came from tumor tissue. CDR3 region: CASSDKFSGGNTGELFF. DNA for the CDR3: TGTGCCAGCAGCGACAAATTTAGCGGGGGGAACACCGGGGAGCTGTTTTTT.